The 29 T cell receptor beta chains given below trace back to one sample, sequenced in a study of blood T cells in healthy people across ages (dated by TCRdb to the mid-2010s). The method was 5' RACE. Sequencing was carried out with an Illumina HiSeq 2500. The second PCR ran for roughly 7 to 11 cycles and used a J-beta primer mix along with a sample-barcoded 5' primer. TCRdb reran the public reads through fastp at Q25 and MiXCR, keeping productive beta chains. For every CDR3 protein sequence, its rows merge into one entry that carries the most common genes and DNA. The sample profile shows 650,000 to 1,000,000 distinct CDR3 sequences; approximately 35% of them were found once. The ten largest account for under 15% of the sample. Sequences were obtained from blood. These receptors all come from a man aged 18 to 30 in good health.

The rearrangement links TRBV28 to TRBJ1-5, with D perhaps TRBD1 (6 bases). This CDR3 region has 18 residues. V gave up 6 bases and J gave up 0 bases, with 21 bases separating them. Germline CDR1 and CDR2: MDHEN and SYDVKM. The CDR3 sequence is CASSPAGAQSLSNQPQHF. As DNA, the CDR3 is TGTGCCAGCAGCCCCGCAGGGGCCCAATCTCTTAGCAATCAGCCCCAGCATTTT.

This clonotype was counted at least ten times. The chain combines TRBV12-3 or TRBV12-4 with TRBJ2-3; possible D gene TRBD1, 6 bases. This CDR3 contains 16 residues. Trimming removed 6 bases from V and 5 bases from J, with 21 bases in between. Here the CDR3 reads CASRIIQGFFGDTQYF. CDR3 coding DNA: TGTGCCAGCAGAATAATACAGGGATTTTTCGGAGATACGCAGTATTTT.

The chain recombines TRBV27 with TRBJ2-1, with D perhaps TRBD2 (5 bases). Trimming shortened V by 6 bases and J by 1 base, and 13 bases separated the two germline ends. The germline V gene encodes CDR1 MNHEY and CDR2 SMNVEV (reference sequence). This CDR3 contains 15 residues. The CDR3 here is CASSSAGLSYNEQFF. CDR3 DNA sequence: TGTGCCAGCAGCTCTGCTGGACTTTCCTACAATGAGCAGTTCTTC.

There are a few counts of this clonotype. The chain links TRBV29-1 to TRBJ1-1, with D perhaps matching TRBD1 (5 bases). The CDR3 length is 12 residues. With 7 bases removed from V and 0 bases from J, the gap between germline ends came to 9 bases. Germline-derived CDR1 and CDR2 are SQVTM and ANQGSEA. The CDR3 loop is CSGGHLNTEAFF. CDR3 DNA sequence: TGCAGCGGAGGACATCTGAACACTGAAGCTTTCTTT.

Regarding this clonotype: A junction boundary mismatches the germline segment, possibly from a read error. This chain connects TRBV5-1 to TRBJ2-7; TRBD1 matches at 10 bases. This CDR3 contains 14 residues. Germline-derived CDR1 and CDR2 are SGHRS and YFSETQ. CDR3 sequence (DNA): TGCGCCAGCAGCAGGGGACAGGGGTTCTACAAGCAGTACTTC. This gives the protein CASSRGQGFYKQYF.

This rearrangement joins TRBV2 to TRBJ1-2; no firm D call. Trimming cost V 9 bases and J 5 bases, with 13 bases left between them. The germline CDR1 and CDR2 sequences are SNHLY and FYNNEI. The CDR3 sequence is 12 residues long. CDR3 residues: CASLGLSYGYTF. In nucleotides, the CDR3 is TGTGCCAGTCTGGGGTTGTCATATGGCTACACCTTC. The complete variable domain, with remaining parts taken from reference TRBV2 and TRBJ1-2, reads EPEVTQTPSHQVTQMGQEVILRCVPISNHLYFYWYRQILGQKVEFLVSFYNNEISEKSEIFDDQFSVERPDGSNFTLKIRSTKLEDSAMYFCASLGLSYGYTFGSGTRLTVV.

With respect to this clonotype: Since a much larger clone is just one base distant, this may be a read error. V usage is TRBV4-3 and J usage is TRBJ2-1; the D gene is possibly TRBD2 (7 bases). CDR1 and CDR2 from the germline V gene are LGHNA and YSLEER. The CDR3 has 17 amino acids. Trimming removed 1 base from V and 4 bases from J, with 17 bases in between. The CDR3 is CASSQGRGALWYNEQFF. The CDR3 DNA follows: TGCGCCAGCAGCCAAGGACGGGGGGCTTTGTGGTACAATGAGCAGTTCTTC.

The rearrangement links TRBV2 to TRBJ2-4; D possibly corresponds to TRBD1 (6 bases). Trimming cost V 2 bases and J 3 bases, with 14 bases left between them. Germline V gene data show CDR1 as SNHLY and CDR2 as FYNNEI. The CDR3 totals 16 residues. CDR3 nucleotide sequence: TGTGCCAGCAGTGAATGGGCCAGGGGAATCAAAAACATTCAGTACTTC. Its translation is CASSEWARGIKNIQYF.

This clonotype was seen a handful of times. This rearrangement joins TRBV20-1 to TRBJ1-4, with 7 bases identical to TRBD1. The ends lost 3 bases at V and 5 bases at J; junction bases unmatched: 12. Looked up from germline, CDR1 is DFQATT and CDR2 is SNEGSKA (reference sequence). The CDR3 totals 16 residues. The CDR3 sequence is CSARETRTGYNEKLFF. In nucleotides, the CDR3 is TGCAGTGCTAGGGAGACGCGGACAGGCTACAATGAAAAACTGTTTTTT.

This clonotype has more than one count but fewer than ten. This chain joins TRBV11-2 and TRBJ2-1; tentative D call: TRBD2 (6 bases). This CDR3 region has 14 residues. Trimming cost V 4 bases and J 11 bases, with 18 bases left between them. CDR1 SGHAT and CDR2 FQNNGV come from the germline V gene. The CDR3 bases are TGTGCCAGCAGCTCAACCAACTCCGGGAGAAAGCAGTTCTTC. Translation: CASSSTNSGRKQFF.

Note on this clonotype: This CDR3 fails to terminate in the conserved phenylalanine or tryptophan, so it likely reflects a read error. The CDR3: CATSGGQGRTGTQYL. CDR3 DNA: TGTGCCACCAGTGGGGGGCAGGGCAGAACAGGTACGCAGTATTTA. The chain links TRBV24-1 to TRBJ2-3, with D possibly being TRBD1 (6 bases). Per the germline V gene, CDR1 is KGHDR and CDR2 is SFDVKD. There are 15 residues in the CDR3.

This clonotype came up a few times. The V call is TRBV2, the J call TRBJ2-7, with 8 bases that match TRBD2. The CDR3 length is 12 residues. V dropped 8 bases and J dropped 5; count of bases not matched to a gene: 5. Germline loops: CDR1 SNHLY, CDR2 FYNNEI. The CDR3 sequence is CASRGGPNEQYF. In DNA, the CDR3 is TGTGCCAGCCGGGGGGGCCCCAACGAGCAGTACTTC.

J is TRBJ2-6 and V is TRBV5-1; the D is unclear. Germline V gene data show CDR1 as SGHRS and CDR2 as YFSETQ. V dropped 3 bases and J dropped 2 bases, with 9 bases sitting between them. CDR3 length: 15 residues. CDR3 residues: CASSSEVAGANVLTF. DNA for the CDR3: TGCGCCAGCAGCTCAGAAGTTGCTGGGGCCAACGTCCTGACTTTC.

This clonotype was observed a few times. The V gene is TRBV20-1, the J gene TRBJ1-1; a possible D gene is TRBD1 (6 bases). The V gene lost 2 bases and the J gene lost 6 bases, with 10 bases spanning the gap. From germline, CDR1 is DFQATT and CDR2 SNEGSKA (reference sequence). This CDR3 is built from 12 residues. This CDR3 reads CSARRGGAEAFF. The CDR3, as DNA: TGCAGTGCTAGAAGGGGGGGGGCTGAAGCTTTCTTT.

The chain uses TRBV12-3 or TRBV12-4 and TRBJ2-2, with 8 bases identical to TRBD1. The CDR3 extends over 14 amino acids. With 6 bases clipped from V and 7 bases from J, the junction kept 7 bases outside the gene matches. This chain's CDR3 is CASSRDRFLGELFF. The CDR3 DNA sequence: TGTGCCAGCAGCCGGGACAGGTTCCTCGGGGAGCTGTTTTTT.

The chain links TRBV12-5 to TRBJ1-5; TRBD1 is a possible D gene (5 bases). The ends were cut back, 1 base at V and 6 bases at J, with 10 bases in the middle. Per germline, CDR1 LGHNT and CDR2 FRNRAP. The CDR3 covers 14 residues. Written as DNA, the CDR3 is TGTGCTAGTGGTTTGGAGGGGAAAGGTCAGCCCCAGCATTTT. It yields the protein CASGLEGKGQPQHF. The variable domain in full, with the rest retrieved from reference TRBV12-5 and TRBJ1-5, is DARVTQTPRHKVTEMGQEVTMRCQPILGHNTVFWYRQTMMQGLELLAYFRNRAPLDDSGMPKDRFSAEMPDATLATLKIQPSEPRDSAVYFCASGLEGKGQPQHFGDGTRLSIL.

This chain links TRBV20-1 with TRBJ2-1; D might be TRBD2 (5 bases). V was trimmed by 1 base and J by 5 bases, leaving 9 bases between them. CDR3 length equals 13 residues. CDR1 is DFQATT, CDR2 SNEGSKA, per germline (reference sequence). This CDR3 is CSARVSGNNEQFF. The DNA for the CDR3 is TGCAGTGCTAGAGTATCGGGGAACAATGAGCAGTTCTTC.

The chain has TRBV27 and TRBJ1-1, with D unclear. There are 13 residues in the CDR3. Germline-derived CDR1 and CDR2 are MNHEY and SMNVEV (reference sequence). Trimming shortened V by 6 bases and J by 5 bases, and 13 bases separated the two germline ends. The CDR3 DNA sequence: TGTGCCAGCAGGGACGGGGATAATACTGAAGCTTTCTTT. Protein product: CASRDGDNTEAFF.

The V and J genes are TRBV7-3 and TRBJ2-1; D is perhaps TRBD2 (6 bases). V lost 7 bases, J lost 6 bases, and 22 bases lay in between. This CDR3 is built from 16 residues. The germline gives CDR1 SGHTA, CDR2 FQGTGA. Written as DNA, the CDR3 is TGTGCCAGCACCCTCCTTGCGGGGTGGACCTCCAATGAGCAGTTCTTC. It is translated as CASTLLAGWTSNEQFF.

The chain combines TRBV5-1 with TRBJ2-7; either TRBD1 or TRBD2 may fit D (5 bases each). The CDR3 covers 16 residues. Germline CDR1 SGHRS, CDR2 YFSETQ. V was pared by 0 bases and J by 2 bases, with 15 bases between. The CDR3 is CASSLEVSGPTYEQYF. CDR3 nucleotides: TGCGCCAGCAGCTTGGAAGTGTCGGGACCTACCTACGAGCAGTACTTC.

This clonotype was counted between two and nine times. The CDR3 sequence: CAISGDGGNYGYTF. Here the CDR3 DNA reads TGTGCCATCTCTGGGGACGGGGGCAACTATGGCTACACCTTC. The chain recombines TRBV10-3 with TRBJ1-2; possibly TRBD1 for D (6 bases). The V end was cut by 8 bases, the J end by 2 bases, with 15 bases between. CDR3 length equals 14 residues. Germline V CDR1 and CDR2: ENHRY, SYGVKD.

The chain is built from TRBV5-5 and TRBJ2-3, with TRBD2 matching over 11 bases. Germline CDR1 SGHKS, CDR2 YYEKEE (reference sequence). There are 19 residues in the CDR3. The V segment lost 0 bases and the J segment 2 bases; nucleotides outside the gene matches: 11. CDR3 bases: TGTGCCAGCAGCTTGGCCCCTAGCGGGGGGCCGAGATACACAGATACGCAGTATTTT. Protein: CASSLAPSGGPRYTDTQYF. The variable domain in full, completed from reference TRBV5-5 and TRBJ2-3, reads DAGVTQSPTHLIKTRGQQVTLRCSPISGHKSVSWYQQVLGQGPQFIFQYYEKEERGRGNFPDRFSARQFPNYSSELNVNALLLGDSALYLCASSLAPSGGPRYTDTQYFGPGTRLTVL.

The rearrangement uses TRBV12-3 or TRBV12-4 and TRBJ2-5; 7 bases fit TRBD1. Unmatched junction bases numbered 6, after V lost 10 bases and J lost 1 base. The CDR3 totals 13 residues. The CDR3 sequence is CATQQGSQETQYF. The CDR3 DNA reads TGTGCCACCCAACAGGGGTCCCAAGAGACCCAGTACTTC.

This rearrangement joins TRBV20-1 to TRBJ2-2; 11 bases align to TRBD2. The CDR3 length is 18 residues. Germline loops: CDR1 DFQATT, CDR2 SNEGSKA (reference sequence). Trimming took 5 bases from V and 5 from J; bases not matched to a gene: 16. The CDR3 protein is CSAPPQASGGSGTGELFF. As DNA, the CDR3 is TGCAGTGCTCCCCCCCAGGCTAGCGGGGGGTCAGGAACCGGGGAGCTGTTTTTT.

This chain connects TRBV4-2 to TRBJ2-1; 7 nucleotides agree with TRBD2. The CDR3 is 16 amino acids. Trimming cost V 5 bases and J 7 bases; bases outside gene matches: 14. Germline V gene data show CDR1 as LGHNA and CDR2 as YNFKEQ. Written as DNA, the CDR3 is TGTGCCAGCAGCGCCCCGGAGAGCGGGGCTGGGAATGAGCAGTTCTTC. It codes for CASSAPESGAGNEQFF.

This clonotype was detected only a few times. The chain links TRBV20-1 to TRBJ2-5; D call uncertain. The V and J ends lost 4 bases and 4 bases respectively, with 10 bases between them. CDR3 length equals 12 residues. Looked up from germline, CDR1 is DFQATT and CDR2 is SNEGSKA (reference sequence). CDR3 bases: TGCAGTGCTACCGCTGGGCCAGAGACCCAGTACTTC. It codes for CSATAGPETQYF.

The chain combines TRBV25-1 with TRBJ2-3; D might be TRBD1 or TRBD2, each matching 6 bases. The V gene lost 3 bases and the J gene lost 0 bases, with 13 bases spanning the gap. This CDR3 has 16 amino acids. Germline V CDR1 and CDR2: MGHDK, SYGVNS. The CDR3 coding sequence is TGTGCCAGCAGTGATACGAGGGGGGATAGCACAGATACGCAGTATTTT. It translates to CASSDTRGDSTDTQYF.

This rearrangement joins TRBV20-1 to TRBJ2-3, with TRBD2 matching 9 bases. CDR1 and CDR2 (germline): DFQATT, SNEGSKA (reference sequence). The trim removed 6 bases at V and 5 bases at J, leaving 6 bases unmatched. The CDR3 loop spans 13 amino acids. CDR3 protein: CSAPGLARDTQYF. The CDR3 nucleotides are TGCAGTGCCCCGGGACTAGCAAGAGATACGCAGTATTTT.

The chain joins TRBV9 to TRBJ1-5; 8 positions match TRBD1. Germline assignment: CDR1 SGDLS and CDR2 YYNGEE. CDR3 length: 14 residues. After removal of 3 bases from V and 6 bases from J, the junction contained 5 bases not matched to a gene. The CDR3 sequence is CASSGQGSGQPQHF. The CDR3 bases are TGTGCCAGCAGCGGACAGGGGAGTGGTCAGCCCCAGCATTTT. The variable domain in full, with the rest retrieved from reference TRBV9 and TRBJ1-5, is DSGVTQTPKHLITATGQRVTLRCSPRSGDLSVYWYQQSLDQGLQFLIQYYNGEERAKGNILERFSAQQFPDLHSELNLSSLELGDSALYFCASSGQGSGQPQHFGDGTRLSIL.